The 30 T cell receptor beta chains in this list originate from one sample, sequenced in a study of shared clonotypes between healthy human individuals. TCRdb keeps only in-frame clones here, not all; method: immunoSEQ multiplex PCR. Here the sample spans roughly 2,000,000 clones, over 85% being singletons. CD8 cells classed as naive were CD45RO-negative and positively selected for CCR7, excluding terminally differentiated effector memory CD45RA+ cells. Sample: naive CD8+ T cells sorted from blood. Receptor source: a man in his late teens or twenties in good health.

This chain uses TRBV25-1 with TRBJ1-1; TRBD1 matches 8 bases. Germline CDR1 MGHDK, CDR2 SYGVNS. The CDR3 is 13 residues long. V gave up 7 bases and J gave up 7 bases; unmatched junction bases: 8. The CDR3 reads CASMGGQEFEAFF. Written as DNA, the CDR3 is TGTGCCAGCATGGGGGGACAGGAGTTTGAAGCTTTCTTT. Looking up the rest from reference TRBV25-1 and TRBJ1-1 gives the full variable domain: EADIYQTPRYLVIGTGKKITLECSQTMGHDKMYWYQQDPGMELHLIHYSYGVNSTEKGDLSSESTVSRIRTEHFPLTLESARPSHTSQYLCASMGGQEFEAFFGQGTRLTVV.

The chain is built from TRBV6-5 and TRBJ1-1; the D gene is possibly TRBD1 (5 bases). The CDR3 spans 12 residues. Germline-derived CDR1 and CDR2 are MNHEY and SVGAGI. V gave up 4 bases and J gave up 8 bases, with 11 bases separating them. The CDR3 DNA is TGTGCCAGCAGTTTAGGTGGGGCCGAAGCTTTCTTT. It translates to CASSLGGAEAFF.

The J gene is TRBJ2-5, the V gene TRBV4-1; 7 bases are shared with TRBD2. Trimming removed 0 bases from V and 4 bases from J; junction bases left unmatched: 11. CDR3 length: 17 residues. The germline V gene encodes CDR1 MGHRA and CDR2 YSYEKL. For the CDR3, the DNA is TGCGCCAGCAGCCAAGATCCGCTTGGACTAGGCGGAGAGACCCAGTACTTC. This translates into CASSQDPLGLGGETQYF.

This clone was counted a single time. The V gene is TRBV29-1, the J gene TRBJ2-7; the D gene is possibly TRBD1 (6 bases). The ends were cut back, 7 bases at V and 3 bases at J, with 13 bases in the middle. This CDR3 is 12 amino acids long. The V gene's germline CDR1 is SQVTM and CDR2 ANQGSEA. Here the CDR3 DNA reads TGCAGCGCTGGGGACAAAAGCTACGAGCAGTACTTC. Translating gives CSAGDKSYEQYF.

The chain has TRBV5-1 and TRBJ1-4, with 8 bases aligning to TRBD1. The V gene end was trimmed by 0 bases and the J gene end by 0 bases; junction bases not matched to a gene: 13. Germline CDR1 reads SGHRS; CDR2 reads YFSETQ. The CDR3 runs 20 residues. This chain's CDR3 is CASSLDPSATGVATNEKLFF. The CDR3 DNA reads as TGCGCCAGCAGCTTGGACCCCTCCGCGACAGGGGTAGCAACTAATGAAAAACTGTTTTTT. Looking up the rest from reference TRBV5-1 and TRBJ1-4 gives the full variable domain: KAGVTQTPRYLIKTRGQQVTLSCSPISGHRSVSWYQQTPGQGLQFLFEYFSETQRNKGNFPGRFSGRQFSNSRSEMNVSTLELGDSALYLCASSLDPSATGVATNEKLFFGSGTQLSVL.

This clone was seen once. The CDR3 sequence: CASSIQGFGVYGYTF. In DNA form, the CDR3 reads TGCGCCAGCAGCATACAGGGATTTGGGGTCTATGGCTACACCTTC. The V gene is TRBV4-1, the J gene TRBJ1-2, with D possibly matching TRBD1 (6 bases). The V end was cut by 5 bases, the J end by 4 bases, with 17 bases between. Germline values: CDR1 MGHRA, CDR2 YSYEKL. The CDR3 consists of 15 residues.

Turning to this clone: This sample includes further DNA sequences coding for the same CDR3. The chain employs TRBV11-2 and TRBJ2-7; TRBD1 aligns across 7 bases. J lost 0 bases, V lost 1 base, and 3 bases had no gene match. The CDR3 is 15 residues long. Germline V lookup: CDR1 SGHAT, CDR2 FQNNGV. The CDR3 region is CASSLGTGLSYEQYF. Here the CDR3 DNA reads TGTGCCAGCAGCTTAGGGACAGGACTCTCCTACGAGCAGTACTTC.

This chain connects TRBV6-5 to TRBJ1-5; D is perhaps TRBD1 (5 bases). CDR1 MNHEY and CDR2 SVGAGI come from the germline V gene. Trimming removed 6 bases from V and 3 bases from J, with 15 bases in between. This CDR3 has 15 amino acids. The CDR3 nucleotides read TGTGCCAGCAGGAAGGGACCCTTTCCCAATCAGCCCCAGCATTTT. This sequence encodes CASRKGPFPNQPQHF.

This chain links TRBV7-8 with TRBJ2-7; D possibly corresponds to TRBD2 (6 bases). This CDR3 contains 13 residues. Looked up from germline, CDR1 is SGHVS and CDR2 is FQNEAQ. Between the trimmed V and J ends, which lost 5 bases and 7 bases, there was a span of 15 bases. The CDR3 nucleotides are TGTGCCAGCAGCCCGCTTAGCGGCGGGGAGCAGTACTTC. This gives the protein CASSPLSGGEQYF.

This clone has a single count. The chain carries TRBV28 and TRBJ1-3; 8 bases align to TRBD1. Looked up from germline, CDR1 is MDHEN and CDR2 is SYDVKM. This CDR3 comprises 14 residues. V trimming: 11 bases; J trimming: 0 bases; junction bases outside the gene matches: 6. The CDR3 reads CAGSGTGSGNTIYF. The CDR3 bases are TGTGCCGGTTCCGGGACAGGCTCTGGAAACACCATATATTTT.

This chain joins TRBV2 and TRBJ1-2; a weak D match, TRBD1 (6 bases). The CDR3 is made up of 15 amino acids. V dropped 3 bases and J dropped 4 bases, with 15 bases sitting between them. Germline V lookup: CDR1 SNHLY, CDR2 FYNNEI. Written as DNA, the CDR3 is TGTGCCAGCAGTGAGGTTGGGGGCTCGATCTATGGCTACACCTTC. Its protein is CASSEVGGSIYGYTF.

The CDR3 region has the DNA TGTGCCAGCAGCCCACAGGGGAATGATGGCTACACCTTC. This codes for CASSPQGNDGYTF. The chain has TRBV11-2 and TRBJ1-2; 7 nucleotides agree with TRBD1. This CDR3 is 13 amino acids long. Unmatched junction bases numbered 6, after V lost 5 bases and J lost 6 bases. Per germline, CDR1 SGHAT and CDR2 FQNNGV.

This chain connects TRBV6-5 to TRBJ1-4; TRBD1 agrees at 8 bases. The CDR3 contains 15 residues. Germline V lookup: CDR1 MNHEY, CDR2 SVGAGI. V shed 4 bases and J 6 bases; nucleotides not matched to a gene: 7. The CDR3 protein is CASSFGQGADEKLFF. DNA for the CDR3: TGTGCCAGCAGTTTTGGTCAGGGGGCGGATGAAAAACTGTTTTTT.

The chain uses TRBV29-1 and TRBJ1-3, with a weak D call TRBD1 (6 bases). The V gene's germline CDR1 is SQVTM and CDR2 ANQGSEA. V lost 1 base to trimming and J lost 4 bases, with 11 bases between them. The CDR3 extends over 14 amino acids. The CDR3 is CSVEAGAGGNTIYF. The CDR3 coding sequence is TGCAGCGTTGAAGCAGGGGCTGGAGGAAACACCATATATTTT.

The V and J genes are TRBV27 and TRBJ2-3, with D perhaps matching TRBD2 (6 bases). This CDR3 is built from 17 residues. Germline V CDR1 and CDR2: MNHEY, SMNVEV (reference sequence). With 5 bases removed from V and 2 bases from J, the gap between germline ends came to 20 bases. As DNA, the CDR3 is TGTGCCAGCAGTCCCCATAGTGACCTAGCGTTCACAGATACGCAGTATTTT. It translates to CASSPHSDLAFTDTQYF.

This clone was observed a single time. The chain uses TRBV5-1 and TRBJ2-7; perhaps TRBD2 as D (6 bases). CDR3 length: 15 amino acids. The V gene's germline CDR1 is SGHRS and CDR2 YFSETQ. Between the trimmed V and J ends, which lost 4 bases and 0 bases, there was a span of 14 bases. The CDR3 DNA reads TGCGCCAGCAGCGGAGGGACCGAGAGCTCCTACGAGCAGTACTTC. The encoded protein is CASSGGTESSYEQYF.

The CDR3 is CASSEYRGGYNSPLHF. CDR3 sequence (DNA): TGTGCCAGCAGTGAATATAGAGGGGGGTATAATTCACCCCTCCACTTT. The rearrangement joins TRBV25-1 to TRBJ1-6; weak D call: TRBD1 (6 bases). Trimming shortened V by 0 bases and J by 4 bases, and 10 bases separated the two germline ends. Germline CDR1 reads MGHDK; CDR2 reads SYGVNS. The CDR3 has 16 residues.

A note on this clone: The sample contains more than one DNA sequence encoding this CDR3. This sequence joins TRBV13 and TRBJ2-1; D gene ambiguous. Deletions cut 0 bases from V and 7 bases from J, with 4 bases between. The CDR3 consists of 12 residues. Germline V gene lookup returns CDR1 PRHDT and CDR2 FYEKMQ (reference sequence). DNA for the CDR3: TGTGCCAGCAGCTTAGGAACTAATGAGCAGTTCTTC. As protein: CASSLGTNEQFF.

This chain joins TRBV7-9 and TRBJ1-2, with D uncertain. Germline V gene sequence: CDR1 SEHNR, CDR2 FQNEAQ (reference sequence). The CDR3 extends over 12 amino acids. The V end lost 7 bases, the J end lost 4 bases, and 10 bases lay between the germline ends. As DNA, the CDR3 is TGTGCCAGCACGGAGGAGAGCTATGGCTACACCTTC. Encoded protein: CASTEESYGYTF.

The rearrangement links TRBV6-5 to TRBJ1-3, with D maybe TRBD1 (6 bases). V gave up 6 bases and J gave up 0 bases, with 12 bases separating them. The CDR3 contains 15 residues. Germline V lookup: CDR1 MNHEY, CDR2 SVGAGI. The CDR3 is CASREDSYSGNTIYF. CDR3 DNA sequence: TGTGCCAGCAGAGAGGACAGCTACTCTGGAAACACCATATATTTT.

This chain links TRBV9 with TRBJ2-4, with D tentatively TRBD2 (6 bases). Germline loops: CDR1 SGDLS, CDR2 YYNGEE. CDR3 length: 15 amino acids. Trimming took 0 bases from V and 2 from J, leaving 9 bases between them. The CDR3 DNA reads TGTGCCAGCAGCGTAGATGGAGGGACCAAAAACATTCAGTACTTC. It yields the protein CASSVDGGTKNIQYF.

This chain joins TRBV5-1 and TRBJ2-5; D unclear. Deletions cut 0 bases from V and 5 bases from J, with 11 bases between. The germline CDR1 and CDR2 sequences are SGHRS and YFSETQ. The CDR3 is made up of 14 amino acids. CDR3 nucleotide sequence: TGCGCCAGCAGCTTGGCTGATGAATGGGAGACCCAGTACTTC. Translating it yields CASSLADEWETQYF.

This rearrangement joins TRBV2 to TRBJ2-3, with 12 bases identical to TRBD2. This CDR3 spans 16 amino acids. Trimming removed 6 bases from V and 2 bases from J; junction bases left unmatched: 6. Germline CDR1 reads SNHLY; CDR2 reads FYNNEI. CDR3 in DNA: TGTGCCAGCAGCCGACTAGCGGGAGACCCCACAGATACGCAGTATTTT. Translated, it gives CASSRLAGDPTDTQYF.

The CDR3 DNA reads as TGCGCCAGCAGCCCCCAAACGGGACCCCGCACAGATACGCAGTATTTT. This sequence encodes CASSPQTGPRTDTQYF. The rearrangement uses TRBV4-1 and TRBJ2-3; D tentatively reads TRBD1 or TRBD2 (5 bases each). Germline CDR1 MGHRA, CDR2 YSYEKL. V lost 4 bases and J 1 base, leaving 15 bases between the germline ends. The CDR3 runs 16 residues.

As concerns this clone: The same CDR3 is also encoded by other DNA sequences in this sample. CDR3 sequence: CASSLAGANYGYTF. For the CDR3, the DNA is TGTGCCAGCAGCTTGGCCGGGGCTAACTATGGCTACACCTTC. The chain combines TRBV5-6 with TRBJ1-2, with D unclear. V gave up 0 bases and J gave up 0 bases, with 6 bases separating them. Germline V lookup: CDR1 SGHDT, CDR2 YYEEEE. This CDR3 region has 14 residues.

The rearrangement uses TRBV7-9 and TRBJ1-1, with D hard to call. Germline CDR1 and CDR2: SEHNR and FQNEAQ (reference sequence). Trimming pared 1 base from V and 6 bases from J, leaving 6 bases between. The CDR3 has 12 residues. CDR3 sequence (DNA): TGTGCCAGCAGCTTAGTGGAGGCTGAAGCTTTCTTT. This codes for CASSLVEAEAFF.

The chain has TRBV27 and TRBJ2-3; 9 bases fit TRBD2. The CDR3 spans 17 residues. Looked up from germline, CDR1 is MNHEY and CDR2 is SMNVEV (reference sequence). The trim removed 1 base at V and 0 bases at J, leaving 5 bases unmatched. The DNA for the CDR3 is TGTGCCAGCAGTTTATTCTCAACTAGCGGGAGCACAGATACGCAGTATTTT. Protein product: CASSLFSTSGSTDTQYF.

This clone was observed once. V is TRBV30 and J is TRBJ2-5, with 12 bases matching TRBD1. The CDR3 length is 15 residues. V was clipped by 5 bases and J by 5 bases; unmatched bases: 9. In germline, CDR1 is GTSNPN, CDR2 SVGIG (reference sequence). CDR3 nucleotide sequence: TGTGCCTGGGACCTCGGGACAGGGGGCGAGGAGACCCAGTACTTC. This encodes CAWDLGTGGEETQYF.

J is TRBJ2-1 and V is TRBV14; the match to TRBD2 covers 9 bases. Looked up from germline, CDR1 is SGHDN and CDR2 is FVKESK. V lost 0 bases, J lost 2 bases, and 11 bases stayed unmatched. CDR3 length: 19 amino acids. Written as DNA, the CDR3 is TGTGCCAGCAGCCAAGATAGACTAGCGGTAACGGGGGCCTACAATGAGCAGTTCTTC. Encoded protein: CASSQDRLAVTGAYNEQFF.

The chain employs TRBV7-2 and TRBJ2-3; unclear D gene. This CDR3 has 15 amino acids. The germline V gene encodes CDR1 SGHTA and CDR2 FQGNSA. Trimming took 1 base from V and 0 from J, leaving 8 bases between them. Here the CDR3 DNA reads TGTGCCAGCAGCTTAGTAGTCGGAAGCACAGATACGCAGTATTTT. Translated, it gives CASSLVVGSTDTQYF.